One sample yielded the 30 T cell receptor beta chains listed below, sequenced in a study of blood T cells in healthy people across ages. Primers used in a second PCR of about 6 to 11 cycles were a sample-barcoded 5' primer and a J-beta primer mix. Via MiXCR, TCRdb re-called the 5' RACE reads, giving one row per CDR3 protein. The top ten clones hold about 20% of a sample with roughly 800,000 distinct CDR3 sequences, roughly 60% of them seen once. The sequenced sample was blood. The receptors originated from a man aged 30-40 years in good health.

This clonotype was seen a few times. V and J are TRBV20-1 and TRBJ1-4; weak D call: TRBD1 (6 bases). The CDR3 runs 15 residues. Trimming removed 1 base from V and 7 bases from J, with 16 bases in between. Germline V CDR1 and CDR2: DFQATT, SNEGSKA (reference sequence). CDR3 nucleotides: TGCAGTGCTAGAGGATTGAAGGGCAGGGGTGAAAAACTGTTTTTT. Encoded protein: CSARGLKGRGEKLFF.

The DNA for the CDR3 is TGTGCCAGCAGCTTAGTTGCGGGAGTTGTCACAGATACGCAGTATTTT. Protein product: CASSLVAGVVTDTQYF. V is TRBV7-2 and J is TRBJ2-3, with 7 bases lining up with TRBD2. The V gene end was trimmed by 1 base and the J gene end by 2 bases; junction bases not matched to a gene: 6. CDR1 is SGHTA, CDR2 FQGNSA, per germline. This CDR3 contains 16 residues.

The rearrangement links TRBV27 to TRBJ2-3; no definite D call. From germline, CDR1 is MNHEY and CDR2 SMNVEV (reference sequence). This CDR3 comprises 17 residues. V was pared by 4 bases and J by 3 bases, with 20 bases between. The chain's CDR3 is CASSSKTNFLGTDTQYF. DNA of the CDR3: TGTGCCAGCAGTTCAAAAACCAACTTTCTAGGAACAGATACGCAGTATTTT.

The chain links TRBV27 to TRBJ2-1, with D possibly being TRBD2 (5 bases). The CDR3 extends over 15 amino acids. Germline CDR1 MNHEY, CDR2 SMNVEV (reference sequence). The V end lost 7 bases, the J end lost 0 bases, and 13 bases lay between the germline ends. CDR3 residues: CASKISDSSYNEQFF. In DNA form, the CDR3 reads TGTGCCAGCAAAATTAGCGATAGCTCCTACAATGAGCAGTTCTTC.

This chain uses TRBV2 with TRBJ2-4; D is unresolved. The J call could be wrong; TRBJ2-7 is a better fit for the DNA end. The germline CDR1 and CDR2 sequences are SNHLY and FYNNEI. The CDR3 extends over 14 amino acids. DNA for the CDR3: TGTGCCAGCAGTGAGGCAGCCACAGCCTACGAGCAGTACTTC. This encodes CASSEAATAYEQYF.

V and J are TRBV12-3 or TRBV12-4 and TRBJ1-2, with D possibly TRBD1 on 5 matching bases. Trimming shortened V by 5 bases and J by 3 bases, and 13 bases separated the two germline ends. The CDR3 contains 14 residues. In DNA, the CDR3 is TGTGCCAGCAGTACACGACAGATCTACTATGGCTACACCTTC. This encodes CASSTRQIYYGYTF.

For this clonotype: One junction end does not reproduce the germline sequence, and a read error may be involved. V gene TRBV9 combines with J gene TRBJ2-5; 7 nucleotides agree with TRBD2. Germline V CDR1 and CDR2: SGDLS, YYNGEE. The CDR3 covers 18 residues. Written as DNA, the CDR3 is TGTGACAGCAGCGCCCGACCCGAGCGGGGACTGTACCAAGAGACCCAGTACTTC. It is translated as CDSSARPERGLYQETQYF.

V is TRBV7-2 and J is TRBJ2-7, with 10 bases that match TRBD2. Per the germline V gene, CDR1 is SGHTA and CDR2 is FQGNSA. The CDR3 loop spans 16 amino acids. J was trimmed by 2 bases and V by 4 bases; bases with no gene match: 8. CDR3 amino acids: CASSSAGGTHTYEQYF. For the CDR3, the DNA is TGTGCCAGCAGCTCAGCGGGAGGGACCCACACCTACGAGCAGTACTTC.

Here the CDR3 DNA reads TGTGCCAGCAGCTCAACCGGGAGGGGATCCTACAATGAGCAGTTCTTC. Translation: CASSSTGRGSYNEQFF. J is TRBJ2-1 and V is TRBV11-2; TRBD2 aligns across 8 bases. The CDR3 runs to 16 residues. Germline loops: CDR1 SGHAT, CDR2 FQNNGV. Trimming took 4 bases from V and 1 from J; bases not matched to a gene: 6.

The gene calls are TRBV4-2 and TRBJ2-1; no firm D call. Near its end, the DNA agrees better with TRBJ2-7, so the J call may be wrong. The V gene's germline CDR1 is LGHNA and CDR2 YNFKEQ. The CDR3 extends over 18 amino acids. The CDR3 nucleotides read TGTGCCAGCAGCCAAGATTCACAGTTCCCCAGCTCCTACAATGAGCAGTACTTC. Protein product: CASSQDSQFPSSYNEQYF.

The chain couples TRBV6-6 to TRBJ2-4; 7 positions agree with TRBD1. The CDR3 sequence is 16 residues long. Germline CDR1 reads MNHNY; CDR2 reads SVGAGI (reference sequence). J was trimmed by 13 bases and V by 4 bases; bases with no gene match: 19. The CDR3 nucleotides read TGTGCCAGCAGTTTTTCAGGGGGTCACGGGGTAGGGGAGCAGTACTTC. It translates to CASSFSGGHGVGEQYF.

V and J are TRBV7-2 and TRBJ1-5; 12 nucleotides agree with TRBD1. V lost 8 bases and J lost 5; bases outside the gene matches: 10. The CDR3 has 16 amino acids. CDR1 SGHTA and CDR2 FQGNSA come from the germline V gene. CDR3 amino acids: CASQDRDRGRDQPQHF. CDR3 nucleotides: TGTGCCAGCCAGGACCGGGACAGGGGGCGAGATCAGCCCCAGCATTTT.

This clonotype was counted between two and nine times. The chain couples TRBV20-1 to TRBJ2-5; TRBD2 aligns across 7 bases. This CDR3 is built from 13 residues. The germline V gene has CDR1 DFQATT and CDR2 SNEGSKA (reference sequence). V lost 7 bases to trimming and J lost 1 base; unmatched junction nucleotides: 6. As DNA, the CDR3 is TGCAGTGGACGGGGGGTGATCCAAGAGACCCAGTACTTC. The encoded protein is CSGRGVIQETQYF.

This chain uses TRBV5-1 with TRBJ1-2; 8 nucleotides line up with TRBD1. Germline-derived CDR1 and CDR2 are SGHRS and YFSETQ. The length of the CDR3 is 15 residues. V shed 7 bases, J shed 4 bases, and the junction held 12 bases outside the gene matches. CDR3 nucleotides: TGCGCCAGCTCACAGATTGTGGGACAGGCCTATGGCTACACCTTC. Amino acid sequence: CASSQIVGQAYGYTF.

This clonotype showed up just a few times. This sequence joins TRBV20-1 and TRBJ1-6; D possibly corresponds to TRBD1 (6 bases). Per the germline V gene, CDR1 is DFQATT and CDR2 is SNEGSKA (reference sequence). The ends were cut back, 5 bases at V and 6 bases at J, with 11 bases in the middle. This CDR3 has 13 amino acids. CDR3 in DNA: TGCAGTGCTTACAGGGAGGGTAATTCACCCCTCCACTTT. Its translation: CSAYREGNSPLHF.

V and J are TRBV20-1 and TRBJ2-3; D not certain. V dropped 0 bases and J dropped 4 bases, with 17 bases sitting between them. Looked up from germline, CDR1 is DFQATT and CDR2 is SNEGSKA (reference sequence). This CDR3 contains 16 residues. The chain's CDR3 is CSAREIITKSPDTQYF. The CDR3 DNA follows: TGCAGTGCTAGAGAGATAATTACTAAAAGTCCAGATACGCAGTATTTT.

This clonotype has only a few counts. The chain recombines TRBV2 with TRBJ2-4, with D hard to call. CDR3 size: 15 residues. Per germline, CDR1 SNHLY and CDR2 FYNNEI. Trimming removed 6 bases at V and 0 bases at J, with 12 bases between. CDR3 in amino acids: CASRSDNLAKNIQYF. Here the CDR3 DNA reads TGTGCCAGCAGGAGCGACAATCTAGCCAAAAACATTCAGTACTTC.

The chain has TRBV6-5 and TRBJ1-6; 7 bases map to TRBD1. Germline V lookup: CDR1 MNHEY, CDR2 SVGAGI. The CDR3 extends over 14 amino acids. The junction had 6 bases not matched to a gene; V was cut back by 8 bases and J by 5 bases. The CDR3 nucleotides read TGTGCCAGCGCCCGGGACAGAGATAATTCACCCCTCCACTTT. It specifies CASARDRDNSPLHF.

V is TRBV7-9 and J is TRBJ2-5; no definite D call. V lost 5 bases to trimming and J lost 4 bases, with 17 bases between them. The CDR3 extends over 15 amino acids. Per the germline V gene, CDR1 is SEHNR and CDR2 is FQNEAQ (reference sequence). CDR3 in amino acids: CASSPYPRAPETQYF. For the CDR3, the DNA is TGTGCCAGCAGCCCATATCCTAGGGCGCCAGAGACCCAGTACTTC.

This rearrangement joins TRBV20-1 to TRBJ2-5; a weak D match, TRBD2 (5 bases). The ends were cut back, 5 bases at V and 2 bases at J, with 15 bases in the middle. The CDR3 is made up of 14 amino acids. The germline V gene encodes CDR1 DFQATT and CDR2 SNEGSKA (reference sequence). DNA of the CDR3: TGCAGTGCTGGAGGTCTTCGGCAGCAAGAGACCCAGTACTTC. Amino acid sequence: CSAGGLRQQETQYF.

The gene calls are TRBV24-1 and TRBJ2-7; tentatively, D is TRBD2 (6 bases). V dropped 6 bases and J dropped 5 bases, with 7 bases sitting between them. This CDR3 comprises 11 residues. Germline lookup yields CDR1 KGHDR and CDR2 SFDVKD. CDR3: CATSRGNEQYF. The CDR3 DNA sequence: TGTGCCACCAGTCGGGGGAACGAGCAGTACTTC.

This clonotype showed up just a few times. The chain couples TRBV12-3 or TRBV12-4 to TRBJ2-7; no clear D gene. The CDR3 consists of 12 residues. V lost 5 bases, J lost 6 bases, and 11 bases lay in between. CDR3 nucleotides: TGTGCCAGCAGTAAGAGGCCCCCCGAGCAGTACTTC. Amino acids: CASSKRPPEQYF.

CDR3 amino acids: CASSPSRGFTKNTQYF. DNA for the CDR3: TGTGCCAGCAGCCCATCTCGAGGGTTCACCAAAAACACTCAGTACTTC. The genes are TRBV7-2 and TRBJ2-7, with D possibly being TRBD2 (5 bases). Germline V gene data show CDR1 as SGHTA and CDR2 as FQGNSA. The CDR3 spans 16 residues. Trimming cost V 5 bases and J 10 bases, with 27 bases left between them.

CDR3 amino acids: CASTSTSSGTGRYNEQFF. CDR3 DNA sequence: TGTGCCAGCACCTCAACCTCCTCCGGGACAGGGAGATACAATGAGCAGTTCTTC. The chain employs TRBV12-3 or TRBV12-4 and TRBJ2-1; 9 bases are shared with TRBD1. The V gene end was trimmed by 7 bases and the J gene end by 4 bases; junction bases not matched to a gene: 17. CDR3 length: 18 amino acids.

In this sample, this clonotype turned up a few times. CDR3 residues: CASSQDGGMGRYNEQFF. CDR3 sequence (DNA): TGCGCCAGCAGCCAAGATGGGGGAATGGGACGCTACAATGAGCAGTTCTTC. The chain combines TRBV4-1 with TRBJ2-1; D could derive from TRBD1 or TRBD2 (5 bases each). V dropped 0 bases and J dropped 3 bases, with 15 bases sitting between them. The CDR3 extends over 17 amino acids. Germline CDR1 is MGHRA and CDR2 is YSYEKL.

The chain joins TRBV6-2 or TRBV6-3 to TRBJ1-6, with TRBD1 as a possible D gene (5 bases). V shed 10 bases and J shed 9 bases, with 25 bases lying between them. The length of the CDR3 is 16 residues. Per the germline V gene, CDR1 is MNHEY and CDR2 is SVGEGT. This CDR3 reads CAITRDSANPRSPLHF. The CDR3 DNA reads as TGTGCCATCACAAGAGACAGCGCCAATCCACGTTCACCCCTCCACTTT.

The chain joins TRBV20-1 to TRBJ2-3; TRBD2 aligns across 11 bases. The germline V gene encodes CDR1 DFQATT and CDR2 SNEGSKA (reference sequence). The CDR3 extends over 13 amino acids. Here the CDR3 DNA reads TGCACGGGACTAGCGGCCAGCACAGATACGCAGTATTTT. It encodes CTGLAASTDTQYF.

V gene TRBV29-1 combines with J gene TRBJ2-2, with 7 nucleotides matching TRBD2. V trimming: 3 bases; J trimming: 5 bases; junction bases outside the gene matches: 3. The germline CDR1 and CDR2 sequences are SQVTM and ANQGSEA. This CDR3 has 13 residues. The CDR3 sequence is CSVDVRGTGELFF. Written as DNA, the CDR3 is TGCAGCGTTGATGTGCGGGGGACCGGGGAGCTGTTTTTT.

The gene calls are TRBV29-1 and TRBJ2-3; D uncertain. CDR1 and CDR2 from the germline V gene are SQVTM and ANQGSEA. The germline V and J ends were trimmed by 7 bases and 2 bases, with 10 bases remaining between them. CDR3 size: 12 residues. DNA of the CDR3: TGCAGCGGAGCCGCGTTCACAGATACGCAGTATTTT. It translates to CSGAAFTDTQYF.

This clonotype is a singleton in its sample. The gene calls are TRBV10-2 and TRBJ2-7, with D perhaps matching TRBD1 or TRBD2 (5 bases each). TRBJ2-5 matches the DNA end more closely, so the J call is doubtful. The CDR3 sequence is 13 residues long. CDR1 and CDR2 (germline): WSHSY, SAAADI. For the CDR3, the DNA is TGCGCCAGCAGTGAAGAGGGGAGAGAGACCCAGTACTTC. Protein sequence: CASSEEGRETQYF.